This TCR beta chain was documented in a study of CD8 T cells in ankylosing spondylitis. Quantitative 5'-RACE with molecular barcodes was used to make the TCR beta libraries. MiXCR, run by TCRdb on the 5' RACE reads, gives a single entry per CDR3 protein. The sample holds about 450,000 distinct CDR3 sequences, 25% to 30% seen once. Concerning this clonotype itself: Its antigen is not identified.

Study-level findings and limits: Reportedly, disease-linked clones are significantly enriched in ankylosing spondylitis patients' matched synovial fluid. Blood of patients with ankylosing spondylitis appeared to be characterized by a TCR beta motif of eight highly homologous variants.

The V segment lost 6 bases and the J segment 4 bases; nucleotides outside the gene matches: 6. The CDR3 runs 15 residues. Per the germline V gene, CDR1 is LGHNT and CDR2 is FRNRAP. The specimen sequenced was blood, either unsorted or a sorted T cell fraction (not recorded which). The origin of this receptor is a male donor with ankylosing spondylitis. This chain uses TRBV12-5 with TRBJ2-5, with TRBD2 matching over 12 bases. CDR3 region: CASGGGTSGLETQYF. CDR3 sequence (DNA): TGTGCTAGTGGAGGGGGGACTAGCGGGCTAGAGACCCAGTACTTC.